This T cell receptor beta chain was documented in a study of T cells in Graves' hyperthyroidism and ophthalmopathy. Worth noting for this clonotype: Its specificity is not known.

Amplification of TCR beta CDR3 regions was performed using RNA transcripts as template. Using the HTBI primer set, a first-round RT-PCR was run on the TCR CDR3. TCRdb passed the multiplex PCR reads through MiXCR, listing each CDR3 protein once. The sample shows hundreds of thousands of distinct CDR3 sequences, nearly 45% of them seen only once. General study points: Ophthalmopathy stood apart from stable hyperthyroidism in a 13 V-J model. Most thyroid clonotypes expanded above 0.001 appeared in blood too.

The sequence derives from an adult man with Graves' disease, either hyperthyroidism or ophthalmopathy (not recorded which). Material: peripheral blood or thyroid tissue (not recorded which).

The CDR3 is CAISDSIGTGVGQPQHF. The CDR3 nucleotides read TGTGCCATCAGTGACTCAATCGGGACTGGGGTAGGTCAGCCCCAGCATTTT. The V and J genes are TRBV10-3 and TRBJ1-5, with a possible D match to TRBD1 (5 bases). The germline V gene has CDR1 ENHRY and CDR2 SYGVKD. V was shortened by 3 bases and J by 6 bases, with 21 bases between the two germline ends. The CDR3 loop spans 17 amino acids.